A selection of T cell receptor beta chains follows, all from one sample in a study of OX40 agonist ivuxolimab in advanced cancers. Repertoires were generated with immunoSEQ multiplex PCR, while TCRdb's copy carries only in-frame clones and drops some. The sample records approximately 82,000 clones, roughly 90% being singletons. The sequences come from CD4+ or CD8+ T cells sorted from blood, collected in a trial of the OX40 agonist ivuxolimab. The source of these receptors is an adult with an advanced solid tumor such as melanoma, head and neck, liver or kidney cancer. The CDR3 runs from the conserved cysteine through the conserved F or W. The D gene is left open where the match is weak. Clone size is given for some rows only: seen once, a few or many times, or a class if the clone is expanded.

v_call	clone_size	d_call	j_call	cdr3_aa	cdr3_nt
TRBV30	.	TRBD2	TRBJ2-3	CAWSAGTSGRTNTQYF	TGTGCCTGGAGTGCCGGGACTAGCGGGAGAACAAATACGCAGTATTTT
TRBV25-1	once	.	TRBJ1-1	CASGISGGRTEAFF	TGTGCCAGCGGGATCTCGGGGGGAAGGACTGAAGCTTTCTTT
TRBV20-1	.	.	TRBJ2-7	CSAGGRYEQYF	TGCAGTGCTGGGGGTCGTTACGAGCAGTACTTC
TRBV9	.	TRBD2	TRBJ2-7	CASSPRAGETYEQYF	TGTGCCAGCAGCCCCCGAGCGGGGGAGACCTACGAGCAGTACTTC
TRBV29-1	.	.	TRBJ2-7	CSVQGAPADGTYEQYF	TGCAGCGTTCAAGGGGCCCCCGCGGATGGGACCTACGAGCAGTACTTC
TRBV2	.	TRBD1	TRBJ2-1	CASTGDSYNEQFF	TGTGCCAGTACAGGGGACTCCTACAATGAGCAGTTCTTC
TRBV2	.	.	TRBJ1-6	CASTGRTNSPLHF	TGTGCCAGTACGGGACGGACAAATTCACCCCTCCACTTT
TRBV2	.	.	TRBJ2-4	CASSEVQGVKYF	TGTGCCAGCAGTGAAGTACAGGGTGTAAAGTACTTC
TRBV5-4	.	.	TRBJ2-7	CASSLDRYYEQYF	TGTGCCAGCAGCTTGGACCGGTACTACGAGCAGTACTTC
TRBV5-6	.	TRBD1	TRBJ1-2	CASSLSGATGGFYGYTF	TGTGCCAGCAGCTTATCGGGTGCGACAGGGGGTTTCTATGGCTACACCTTC
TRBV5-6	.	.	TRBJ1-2	CASSTWGDYGYTF	TGTGCCAGCAGCACCTGGGGGGACTATGGCTACACCTTC
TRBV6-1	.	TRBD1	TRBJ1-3	CASREINRGSSGNTIYF	TGTGCCAGCAGGGAAATCAACAGGGGGAGTTCTGGAAACACCATATATTTT
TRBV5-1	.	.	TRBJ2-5	CASRQGEETQYF	TGCGCCAGCAGACAGGGCGAGGAGACCCAGTACTTC
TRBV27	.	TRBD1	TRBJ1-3	CASSLRQGIAGNTIYF	TGTGCCAGCAGTCTCCGACAGGGTATCGCTGGAAACACCATATATTTT
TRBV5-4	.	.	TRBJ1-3	CASSLKQGNTIYF	TGTGCCAGCAGTTTAAAACAAGGAAACACCATATATTTT
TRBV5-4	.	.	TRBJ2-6	CASSLPGEPSGANVLTF	TGTGCCAGCAGCTTGCCCGGGGAACCCTCTGGGGCCAACGTCCTGACTTTC
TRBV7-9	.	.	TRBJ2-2	CASSLALPSGTGELFF	TGTGCCAGCAGCTTAGCCCTTCCATCGGGTACCGGGGAGCTGTTTTTT
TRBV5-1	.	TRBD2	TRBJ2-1	CASSMGLAGGNTYNEQFF	TGCGCCAGCAGCATGGGACTAGCGGGGGGCAACACCTACAATGAGCAGTTCTTC